These T cell receptor beta chains were read from a single sample in a study of response to subunit inactivated influenza vaccine. From the RT-PCR reads, TCRdb called clonotypes with MiXCR, one entry per CDR3 protein. Counted here are 490,000 or so distinct CDR3 sequences, 7.6% occurring once; the ten biggest clones make up 10% to 15%. Material: PBMCs from blood, obtained around 25 months after vaccination. All receptors derive from a man in his fifties or sixties who received an inactivated influenza vaccine. Both conserved end residues are part of each CDR3. The D gene is left open where the match is weak. Size is stated for part of the rows, as once, few or many counts, or as a class when the clone is expanded.

j_call d_call v_call clone_size cdr3_nt cdr3_aa
TRBJ2-1 NA TRBV11-2 NA TGTGCCAGCAGCCTATCCCTAAATGAGCAGTTCTTC CASSLSLNEQFF
TRBJ2-2 TRBD1 TRBV15 few TGTGCCACCAGGCGACAGGGGAACACCGGGGAGCTGTTTTTT CATRRQGNTGELFF
TRBJ2-7 NA TRBV7-9 few TGTGCCAGCAGCTTAAAGGTTTTCCCCTACGAGCAGTACTTC CASSLKVFPYEQYF
TRBJ1-1 TRBD1 TRBV20-1 NA TGCAGTGCTAGGGGGGACAGGAGGAACACTGAAGCTTTCTTT CSARGDRRNTEAFF
TRBJ1-1 NA TRBV10-3 many TGTGCCATCAGTGAGCACCCCGGGACCAAGACAGACAACACTGAAGCTTTCTTT CAISEHPGTKTDNTEAFF
TRBJ2-1 TRBD1 TRBV25-1 few TGTGCCAGCAGTGCAATACAGGGGACAAGGCAGTTCTTC CASSAIQGTRQFF
TRBJ1-2 NA TRBV12-3/TRBV12-4 many TGTGCCAGCACCCCGGGACACCCAAGCCCCATCGCCCACTACACCTTC CASTPGHPSPIAHYTF
TRBJ2-3 NA TRBV2 many TGTGCCAGCAGTGAGATACTTGAGCCCACAGATACGCAGTATTTT CASSEILEPTDTQYF
TRBJ2-2 TRBD2 TRBV4-3 NA TGCGCCAGCAGCCAAGATCTAGCGGGAGGGCCTTCCGGGGAGCTGTTTTTT CASSQDLAGGPSGELFF
TRBJ1-5 NA TRBV24-1 many TGTGCCACCAGTGATTCCGGGACATCGCGCAATCAGCCCCAGCATTTT CATSDSGTSRNQPQHF
TRBJ2-2 NA TRBV7-9 many TGTGCCAGCAGCTCGGACGGGGAGCTGTTTTTT CASSSDGELFF
TRBJ1-6 NA TRBV28 few TGTGCCAGCAGTTTAAAACAGTTCCAGCCGTTCTTT CASSLKQFQPFF
TRBJ1-6 NA TRBV7-2 many TGTGCCAGCAGCTTAGCGGGGGCAGGGAGTAAATATAATTCACCCCTCCACTTT CASSLAGAGSKYNSPLHF
TRBJ2-4 NA TRBV15 many TGTGCCACCAGCGGCGGGAATCTAGCCAAAAACATTCAGTACTTC CATSGGNLAKNIQYF
TRBJ1-5 NA TRBV6-2/TRBV6-3 few TGTGCCAGCAGTTACGGTGGGGGGATTGGGAATCAGCCCCAGCATTTT CASSYGGGIGNQPQHF
TRBJ1-2 TRBD1 TRBV20-1 few TGCAGTGCCGGCCGAAGGACAGGGGCTTATGGCTACACCTTC CSAGRRTGAYGYTF
TRBJ1-1 NA TRBV30 NA TGTGCCTGGAGTGTACGGGGACACATGAACACTGAAGCTTTCTTT CAWSVRGHMNTEAFF
TRBJ2-6 TRBD1 TRBV27 few TGTGCCAGCAGTTTATTTCGCCCCAGGGGGTTGAGGAGAGGGGCCAACGTCCTGACTTTC CASSLFRPRGLRRGANVLTF
TRBJ1-1 TRBD1 TRBV29-1 many TGCAGCGTTGGGGACAGGGGAAATGTAGCTTTCTTT CSVGDRGNVAFF
TRBJ2-1 NA TRBV6-2/TRBV6-3 few TGTGCCAGCAGCTCGCCTGTTTGGAGCTCCTACAATGAGCAGTTCTTC CASSSPVWSSYNEQFF
TRBJ2-1 TRBD1 TRBV14 few TGTGCCAGCAGCCAAGGACAGGGCCACTACAATGAGCAGTTCTTC CASSQGQGHYNEQFF
TRBJ2-7 TRBD1 TRBV15 few TGTGCCACCAGCAGAGGTACAGGGGGAAGAGGGGAGCAGTACTTC CATSRGTGGRGEQYF
TRBJ2-1 NA TRBV4-3 many TGCGCCAGCAGCCAAGAACTTGGAGGGTTTACTCACAATGAGCAGTTCTTC CASSQELGGFTHNEQFF
TRBJ2-2 NA TRBV7-2 many TGTGCCAGCAGCCTAGGACTGGTGAACACCGGGGAGCTGTTTTTT CASSLGLVNTGELFF
TRBJ2-7 TRBD1 TRBV7-2 few TGTGCCAGCAGCTTACAGGGGGCAGGGGCCTACGAGCAGTACTTC CASSLQGAGAYEQYF
TRBJ2-1 NA TRBV20-1 few TGCCGCCCCGGGGCCAGCTCCTACAATGAGCAGTTCTTC CRPGASSYNEQFF
TRBJ2-7 TRBD1 TRBV11-2 few TGTGCCAGCAGCGACTACAGGGGGCGAACCTACGAGCAGTACTTC CASSDYRGRTYEQYF
TRBJ2-2 NA TRBV30 many TGTGCCTGGAGTGTAGCCACTAACACCGGGGAGCTGTTTTTT CAWSVATNTGELFF
TRBJ1-3 NA TRBV28 few TGTGCCAGCAGTTCGCCCGGACGGTCGACCTCTGGAAACACCATATATTTT CASSSPGRSTSGNTIYF
TRBJ2-3 NA TRBV28 NA TGTGCCAGCAGTTTAACGGCGCCTGTATCCCGACACACGCAGTATTTT CASSLTAPVSRHTQYF
TRBJ2-2 NA TRBV11-2 many TGTGCCAGCAGCTTGCCGGTGAACACCGGGGAGCTGTTTTTT CASSLPVNTGELFF
TRBJ2-1 NA TRBV4-2 many TGTGCCAGCAGCCAAGATCTACGCGATGAGCAGTTCTTC CASSQDLRDEQFF
TRBJ2-1 NA TRBV20-1 many TGCAGTGCTAGCCCCGAGGGCCCCAGGGATGAGCAGTTCTTC CSASPEGPRDEQFF